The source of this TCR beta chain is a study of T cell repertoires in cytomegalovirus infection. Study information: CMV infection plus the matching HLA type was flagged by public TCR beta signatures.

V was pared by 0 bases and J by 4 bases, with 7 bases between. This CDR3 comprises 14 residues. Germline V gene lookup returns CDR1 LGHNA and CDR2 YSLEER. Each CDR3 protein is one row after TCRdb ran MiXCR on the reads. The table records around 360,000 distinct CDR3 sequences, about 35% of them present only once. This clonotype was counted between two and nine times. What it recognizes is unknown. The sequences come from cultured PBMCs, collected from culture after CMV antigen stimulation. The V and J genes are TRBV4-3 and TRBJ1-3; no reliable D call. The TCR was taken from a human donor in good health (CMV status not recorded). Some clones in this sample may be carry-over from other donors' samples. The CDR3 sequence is CASSQDPRGNTIYF. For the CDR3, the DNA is TGCGCCAGCAGCCAAGACCCCCGGGGAAACACCATATATTTT.